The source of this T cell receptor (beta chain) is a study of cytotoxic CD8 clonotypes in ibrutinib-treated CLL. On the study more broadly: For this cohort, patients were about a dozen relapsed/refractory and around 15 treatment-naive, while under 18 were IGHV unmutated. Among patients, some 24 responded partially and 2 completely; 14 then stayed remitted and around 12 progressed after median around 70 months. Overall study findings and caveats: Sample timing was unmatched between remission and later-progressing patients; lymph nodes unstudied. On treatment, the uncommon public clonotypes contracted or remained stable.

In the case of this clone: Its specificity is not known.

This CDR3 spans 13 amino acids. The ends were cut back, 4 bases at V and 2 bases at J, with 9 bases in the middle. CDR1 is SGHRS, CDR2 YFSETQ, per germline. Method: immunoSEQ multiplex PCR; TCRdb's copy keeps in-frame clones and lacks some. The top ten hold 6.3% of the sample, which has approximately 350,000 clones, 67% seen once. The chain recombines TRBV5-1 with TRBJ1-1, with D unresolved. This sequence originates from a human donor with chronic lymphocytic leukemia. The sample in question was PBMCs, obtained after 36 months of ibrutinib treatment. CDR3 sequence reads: CASSLSINTEAFF. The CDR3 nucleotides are TGCGCCAGCAGCCTAAGTATAAACACTGAAGCTTTCTTT.